These 5 T cell receptor beta chains were all obtained from the same sample, sequenced in a study of cytomegalovirus exposure and HLA in healthy donors. Libraries were prepared by immunoSEQ multiplex PCR; TCRdb keeps only in-frame clonotypes and omits some of them. Of 100,000 to 150,000 clones detected, approximately 92% appear once; the ten largest clones hold more than 0.95%. Sequencing used PBMCs. Receptor source: a woman younger than 30 in good health and CMV-seronegative.

This chain connects TRBV19 to TRBJ1-1; 7 bases line up with TRBD1. This CDR3 has 15 amino acids. CDR1 LNHDA and CDR2 SQIVND come from the germline V gene (reference sequence). V shed 4 bases, J shed 7 bases, and the junction held 12 bases outside the gene matches. As DNA, the CDR3 is TGTGCCAGTAGTAGAAGGGCCGGGACAGAATTTGAAGCTTTCTTT. Translation gives CASSRRAGTEFEAFF.

The rearrangement joins TRBV15 to TRBJ1-1; 10 bases align to TRBD1. CDR1 is LNHNV, CDR2 YYDKDF, per germline (reference sequence). There are 14 residues in the CDR3. The V segment lost 3 bases and the J segment 5 bases; nucleotides outside the gene matches: 3. CDR3 in DNA: TGTGCCACCAGCAGCAGGGGACAGGGGACTGAAGCTTTCTTT. Protein product: CATSSRGQGTEAFF. The whole variable domain, filled in from reference TRBV15 and TRBJ1-1, reads DAMVIQNPRYQVTQFGKPVTLSCSQTLNHNVMYWYQQKSSQAPKLLFHYYDKDFNNEADTPDNFQSRRPNTSFCFLDIRSPGLGDTAMYLCATSSRGQGTEAFFGQGTRLTVV.

The chain carries TRBV7-9 and TRBJ1-4; no clear D. The CDR3 totals 14 residues. Trimming left V 5 bases short and J 0 bases short, with 7 bases between. Germline assignment: CDR1 SEHNR and CDR2 FQNEAQ (reference sequence). CDR3 coding DNA: TGTGCCAGCAGCCACCAGTCAACTAATGAAAAACTGTTTTTT. This encodes CASSHQSTNEKLFF. Using reference TRBV7-9 and TRBJ1-4 for the parts outside the CDR3, the full variable domain is DTGVSQNPRHKITKRGQNVTFRCDPISEHNRLYWYRQTLGQGPEFLTYFQNEAQLEKSRLLSDRFSAERPKGSFSTLEIQRTEQGDSAMYLCASSHQSTNEKLFFGSGTQLSVL.

The CDR3: CASSSPGLEETQYF. The DNA for the CDR3 is TGTGCCAGCAGCTCCCCGGGACTCGAAGAGACCCAGTACTTC. The rearrangement uses TRBV27 and TRBJ2-5, with D perhaps TRBD2 (6 bases). V lost 6 bases, J lost 3 bases, and 14 bases lay in between. In germline, CDR1 is MNHEY, CDR2 SMNVEV (reference sequence). The CDR3 is 14 amino acids.

The V and J genes are TRBV29-1 and TRBJ1-2, with 9 bases matching TRBD1. This CDR3 region has 12 residues. The germline CDR1 and CDR2 sequences are SQVTM and ANQGSEA. The CDR3 loop is CTVQGAVYGYTF. Here the CDR3 DNA reads TGCACCGTACAGGGGGCGGTCTATGGCTACACCTTC.